These T cell receptor beta chains were read from a single sample in a study of shared clonotypes between healthy human individuals. Clones were sequenced by immunoSEQ multiplex PCR, and TCRdb holds only the in-frame ones, with some missing. Of 1.5 million to 2.5 million clones listed, about 95% are singletons. The specimen was naive CD8+ T cells sorted from blood. The receptors derive from a man in his late teens or twenties in good health. The conserved cysteine and the conserved F or W are not part of the CDR3 here. Each record gives: J gene, V gene, CDR3 protein.

TRBJ2-1	TRBV6-6	ASSYSKGQGENEQF
TRBJ1-1	TRBV6-1	ASSGNRGGSTEAF
TRBJ2-1	TRBV28	ASSFVVDRGEQF
TRBJ1-1	TRBV6-5	ASSYGGGTEAF
TRBJ1-2	TRBV14	ASSQDFAEGYT
TRBJ2-5	TRBV11-2	ASSSDKGLLY
TRBJ2-7	TRBV29-1	SVEAGTTYEQY
TRBJ1-6	TRBV28	ASSTTGVSLDSPLH
TRBJ2-3	TRBV27	ASSPGQGSDTQY
TRBJ1-2	TRBV30	AWRYAAYGYT
TRBJ2-1	TRBV5-4	ASSLERAPGEQF
TRBJ2-1	TRBV30	AWSLGLAGYNEQF
TRBJ1-2	TRBV18	ASSPARDYGYT
TRBJ1-3	TRBV13	ASSAFRDSTGNTIY